This is a list of T cell receptor beta chains from one sample in a study of glioma-infiltrating T cells. From the multiplex PCR reads, TCRdb called clonotypes with MiXCR, one entry per CDR3 protein. The sample lists about 410,000 distinct CDR3 sequences, about two fifths occurring once. Sequenced: glioma tissue, nonneoplastic brain tissue, or PBMCs (not recorded which). Source of these receptors: a human donor with low-grade glioma or glioblastoma, undergoing nonglioma brain surgery, or in good health (not recorded which). Each CDR3 is given with its conserved first and last residue. D genes are given only for firm matches. Expanded clones are given a class, and other clones once, few, many or no size at all.

cdr3_aa,cdr3_nt,d_call,cdr3_length,clone_size,v_call,j_call
CASRAGQGVRNSPLHF,TGTGCCAGCAGGGCGGGACAGGGAGTGAGGAATTCACCCCTCCACTTT,TRBD1,16,many,TRBV27,TRBJ1-6
CASSDSRSYNSPLHF,TGTGCCAGCAGTGACTCCCGCTCCTATAATTCACCCCTCCACTTT,NA,15,NA,TRBV2,TRBJ1-6
CASSFAEGNEQFF,TGTGCCAGCAGTTTTGCCGAGGGTAATGAGCAGTTCTTC,NA,13,NA,TRBV7-9,TRBJ2-1
CASSPVNTGELFF,TGTGCCAGCAGCCCAGTGAACACCGGGGAGCTGTTTTTT,NA,13,NA,TRBV7-3,TRBJ2-2
CASSGTSGSYEQHF,TGTGCCAGCAGTGGGACTAGCGGGAGCTACGAGCAGCACTTC,TRBD2,14,once,TRBV6-2/TRBV6-3,TRBJ2-7
CASSTGTSGNEQFF,TGTGCCAGTAGTACCGGGACTAGCGGAAATGAGCAGTTCTTC,TRBD2,14,NA,TRBV19,TRBJ2-1
CASSRGGRTMYQETQYF,TGCGCCAGCAGCCGGGGTGGGCGGACAATGTACCAAGAGACCCAGTACTTC,NA,17,NA,TRBV5-1,TRBJ2-5
CASSQDQRGAWGTEAFF,TGTGCCAGCAGCCAAGATCAAAGGGGGGCCTGGGGCACTGAAGCTTTCTTT,NA,17,NA,TRBV4-2,TRBJ1-1
CASSYSARGDGELFF,TGTGCCAGCAGTTACTCCGCGAGGGGCGACGGGGAGCTGTTTTTT,NA,15,NA,TRBV6-5,TRBJ2-2
CSATGISGYSPSTDTQYF,TGCAGTGCTACAGGCATTAGCGGTTACTCCCCTAGCACAGATACGCAGTATTTT,NA,18,few,TRBV20-1,TRBJ2-3
CASSQGQVEKLFF,TGCGCCAGCAGCCAAGGACAGGTTGAAAAACTGTTTTTT,NA,13,few,TRBV4-1,TRBJ1-4
CASSFASGEETQYF,TGTGCCAGCAGTTTCGCTAGCGGGGAAGAGACCCAGTACTTC,TRBD2,14,few,TRBV12-3/TRBV12-4,TRBJ2-5
CASSPLGWTGDYEQYF,TGTGCCAGCAGCCCTCTAGGATGGACAGGGGACTACGAGCAGTACTTC,TRBD1,16,few,TRBV5-5,TRBJ2-7
CASSTHGGDQAFF,TGTGCCAGCAGCACCCACGGCGGAGATCAAGCTTTCTTT,NA,13,NA,TRBV7-9,TRBJ1-1
CASSFRLSGRGNEQFF,TGTGCCAGCAGTTTCCGCCTTAGCGGGAGAGGAAATGAGCAGTTCTTC,TRBD2,16,NA,TRBV28,TRBJ2-1
CASGQDPIAGGAYNEQFF,TGCGCCAGCGGCCAAGACCCCATAGCGGGAGGAGCTTACAATGAGCAGTTCTTC,TRBD2,18,NA,TRBV4-3,TRBJ2-1
CASSSSSGGPPDTQYF,TGTGCCAGCAGTTCATCGTCGGGAGGGCCCCCAGATACACAGTATTTT,TRBD2,16,NA,TRBV27,TRBJ2-3
CASTEHRNQPQHF,TGTGCCAGCACTGAACACCGCAATCAGCCCCAGCATTTT,NA,13,many,TRBV6-1,TRBJ1-5
CASRGPSEAFF,TGTGCCTCAAGGGGACCGAGTGAAGCTTTCTTT,NA,11,many,TRBV10-3,TRBJ1-1
CASSQHRERTEAFF,TGCGCCAGCAGCCAACACAGGGAGCGAACTGAAGCTTTCTTT,NA,14,few,TRBV4-1,TRBJ1-1
CASSYTLHEQYF,TGTGCCAGCAGTTATACCCTTCACGAGCAGTACTTC,NA,12,many,TRBV6-2/TRBV6-3,TRBJ2-7
CASSSFNRGGGNIQYF,TGTGCCAGCAGTTCCTTTAACAGGGGCGGCGGGAACATTCAGTACTTC,TRBD1,16,few,TRBV28,TRBJ2-4
CASSSRGDYYEQYF,TGTGCCAGCAGTTCCCGGGGGGATTACTACGAGCAGTACTTC,TRBD2,14,few,TRBV6-5,TRBJ2-7
CASSLITPDTQYF,TGTGCCAGCAGTCTAATAACCCCAGATACGCAGTATTTT,NA,13,NA,TRBV25-1,TRBJ2-3
CASSLDGGNYGYTF,TGCGCCAGCAGCTTGGACGGGGGTAACTATGGCTACACCTTC,NA,14,few,TRBV5-1,TRBJ1-2
CASSGVGQGYTDTQYF,TGTGCCAGCAGCGGAGTGGGACAGGGGTACACAGATACGCAGTATTTT,TRBD1,16,many,TRBV7-2,TRBJ2-3
CASSPTGGHATGKQYF,TGTGCCAGCAGCCCCACTGGCGGTCATGCGACGGGAAAGCAGTACTTC,NA,16,NA,TRBV5-4,TRBJ2-7
CASSLSRMNTEAFF,TGCGCCAGTTCCCTCAGCAGAATGAACACTGAAGCTTTCTTT,NA,14,many,TRBV4-3,TRBJ1-1
CASLTGELFF,TGTGCCAGCTTGACCGGGGAGCTGTTTTTT,NA,10,NA,TRBV6-1,TRBJ2-2
CAISETLDRVGEQYF,TGTGCCATCAGTGAGACCCTCGACAGGGTGGGCGAGCAGTACTTC,TRBD1,15,NA,TRBV6-5,TRBJ2-7
CASSLFRTETQYF,TGTGCCAGCAGTTTGTTTAGGACAGAGACCCAGTACTTC,NA,13,NA,TRBV12-3/TRBV12-4,TRBJ2-5
CAISERGTHGYTF,TGTGCCATCAGTGAGAGAGGGACGCATGGCTACACCTTC,NA,13,NA,TRBV10-3,TRBJ1-2
CASSHPRGLAGGGTLSYEQYF,TGTGCCAGCAGCCACCCCCGAGGGCTAGCGGGAGGTGGCACCCTCTCCTACGAGCAGTACTTC,TRBD2,21,NA,TRBV4-2,TRBJ2-7
CASSPYVLESGEQYF,TGCGCCAGCAGCCCGTACGTACTAGAATCCGGCGAGCAGTACTTC,NA,15,NA,TRBV4-3,TRBJ2-7
CASSLNDRGGYTF,TGTGCCAGCAGTTTAAATGACAGGGGTGGCTACACCTTC,TRBD1,13,few,TRBV28,TRBJ1-2
CASTPEGRGNTEAFF,TGTGCCAGCACTCCTGAAGGGAGAGGAAACACTGAAGCTTTCTTT,NA,15,NA,TRBV28,TRBJ1-1
CASSPSGTGSYNEQFF,TGTGCCAGCAGCCCAAGCGGGACGGGCTCCTACAATGAGCAGTTCTTC,TRBD2,16,NA,TRBV6-2/TRBV6-3,TRBJ2-1
CVSSETSGRHFNEQFF,TGTGTCAGCAGTGAGACTAGCGGGAGACATTTCAATGAGCAGTTCTTC,TRBD2,16,NA,TRBV28,TRBJ2-1
CASSTAWDRTNTEAFF,TGTGCCAGCAGCACCGCATGGGACAGGACAAACACTGAAGCTTTCTTT,TRBD1,16,few,TRBV7-9,TRBJ1-1
CASSLVGGPNEQFF,TGCGCCAGCAGCTTGGTGGGGGGGCCGAATGAGCAGTTCTTC,NA,14,NA,TRBV5-1,TRBJ2-1
CASSSFTTSGSSYEQYF,TGTGCCAGCAGTTCCTTCACGACTAGCGGGTCCTCCTACGAGCAGTACTTC,TRBD2,17,few,TRBV27,TRBJ2-7
CSVTPRQADYGYTF,TGCAGCGTGACCCCCCGGCAGGCGGACTATGGCTACACCTTC,NA,14,NA,TRBV29-1,TRBJ1-2
CASGRWRAYEQYF,TGTGCCAGCGGACGCTGGCGGGCCTACGAGCAGTACTTC,NA,13,NA,TRBV7-2,TRBJ2-7
CASSLDSVGGELFF,TGTGCCAGCAGCTTAGATTCGGTTGGCGGGGAGCTGTTTTTT,NA,14,NA,TRBV7-6,TRBJ2-2
CASSFESGLIRPLSNQPQHF,TGTGCCAGCAGTTTTGAGTCGGGACTGATCAGACCTCTTAGCAATCAGCCCCAGCATTTT,NA,20,NA,TRBV28,TRBJ1-5
CSAREGASTDTQYF,TGCAGTGCTAGAGAGGGGGCTAGCACAGATACGCAGTATTTT,NA,14,many,TRBV20-1,TRBJ2-3
CASRYGLAGNNEQFF,TGTGCCAGCAGATACGGACTAGCGGGCAACAATGAGCAGTTCTTC,TRBD2,15,NA,TRBV28,TRBJ2-1
CASSQERQGLDTQYF,TGCGCCAGCAGCCAAGAACGGCAGGGTTTAGATACGCAGTATTTT,NA,15,few,TRBV4-3,TRBJ2-3
CASSLTGGHPKNIQYF,TGTGCCAGCAGTCTCACAGGGGGGCACCCCAAAAACATTCAGTACTTC,TRBD1,16,NA,TRBV12-3/TRBV12-4,TRBJ2-4
CATSDLRGLEQFF,TGTGCCACCAGTGATTTAAGGGGGCTTGAGCAGTTCTTC,TRBD1,13,few,TRBV24-1,TRBJ2-1
CASSPGQFGYTF,TGTGCCAGCAGCCCCGGACAGTTTGGCTACACCTTC,NA,12,NA,TRBV14,TRBJ1-2
CASTLAGEGEQFF,TGTGCCAGCACCCTAGCGGGAGAAGGTGAGCAGTTCTTC,TRBD2,13,NA,TRBV27,TRBJ2-1
CASSRSSITDTQYF,TGTGCCAGCAGTCGGTCTTCTATCACAGATACGCAGTATTTT,NA,14,NA,TRBV2,TRBJ2-3
CAISSTGKANYGYTF,TGTGCCATCAGTTCGACAGGGAAAGCTAACTATGGCTACACCTTC,TRBD1,15,NA,TRBV10-3,TRBJ1-2
CASGYLQREGLDTQYF,TGTGCCAGCGGTTACCTACAGCGGGAGGGCCTGGATACGCAGTATTTT,TRBD2,16,NA,TRBV6-4,TRBJ2-3
CASRDSVNTEAFF,TGTGCCAGCAGGGACTCCGTGAACACTGAAGCTTTCTTT,NA,13,few,TRBV3-1,TRBJ1-1
CSAFGGNYGYTF,TGCAGTGCTTTCGGGGGTAACTATGGCTACACCTTC,NA,12,NA,TRBV20-1,TRBJ1-2
CATSDPWGGDSYNEQFF,TGTGCCACCAGTGACCCCTGGGGGGGGGACTCCTACAATGAGCAGTTCTTC,TRBD2,17,NA,TRBV24-1,TRBJ2-1